This entry lists 31 T cell receptor beta chains sequenced from one sample in a study of beta chain features in type 1 diabetes. Sequencing targeted expressed TCRB transcripts, as all isolated RNA had been reverse transcribed. This table comes from immunoSEQ multiplex PCR, and its TCRdb copy is limited to in-frame clones, with some not included. The sample contains about 320,000 clones, less than 15% of which appear only once. Sequencing used central memory CD4+ T cells from blood. The receptors come from a man between 25 and 39 years old in good health.

This clone appeared a few times. The same CDR3 can be traced to other DNA sequences in this sample. V usage is TRBV7-2 and J usage is TRBJ1-1; tentative D call: TRBD1 (6 bases). The germline gives CDR1 SGHTA, CDR2 FQGNSA. V was trimmed by 1 base and J by 1 base, leaving 7 bases between them. This CDR3 spans 14 amino acids. This chain's CDR3 is CASSLETGNTEAFF. The CDR3 nucleotides are TGTGCCAGCAGCTTAGAGACAGGGAACACTGAAGCTTTCTTT.

This clone was counted many times. The V call is TRBV28, the J call TRBJ1-5; D is undetermined. V lost 3 bases and J 0 bases, leaving 6 bases between the germline ends. CDR3 length: 14 amino acids. Per germline, CDR1 MDHEN and CDR2 SYDVKM. In DNA form, the CDR3 reads TGTGCCAGCAGTTTTCAGAGTAGCAATCAGCCCCAGCATTTT. The encoded protein is CASSFQSSNQPQHF.

For the CDR3, the DNA is TGTGCCAGCAGCTTAGAGGCCAACGTCCTGACTTTC. Its protein is CASSLEANVLTF. V gene TRBV7-9 combines with J gene TRBJ2-6; D is undetermined. Looked up from germline, CDR1 is SEHNR and CDR2 is FQNEAQ (reference sequence). The CDR3 is 12 residues long. Trimming left V 1 base short and J 6 bases short, with 1 base between.

V usage is TRBV11-1 and J usage is TRBJ2-5; weak D call: TRBD1 (5 bases). The CDR3 spans 15 residues. The germline CDR1 and CDR2 sequences are SGHAT and FQDESV (reference sequence). The V gene lost 2 bases and the J gene lost 1 base, with 11 bases spanning the gap. In DNA, the CDR3 is TGTGCCAGCAGCTTAAGGGGCACGGCCCAAGAGACCCAGTACTTC. The encoded protein is CASSLRGTAQETQYF.

This clone has more than one count but fewer than ten. The chain employs TRBV9 and TRBJ2-1; 8 bases line up with TRBD1. The ends lost 3 bases at V and 6 bases at J; junction bases unmatched: 8. Per germline, CDR1 SGDLS and CDR2 YYNGEE. The CDR3 is made up of 15 amino acids. CDR3 region: CASSADRGAVNEQFF. DNA for the CDR3: TGTGCCAGCAGCGCAGACAGGGGCGCGGTCAATGAGCAGTTCTTC.

This clone was seen only a few times. The CDR3 reads CASSQGTGQGLEALHF. DNA of the CDR3: TGTGCCAGCAGCCAAGGCACGGGACAGGGACTCGAAGCCCTCCACTTT. The chain recombines TRBV14 with TRBJ1-6; 9 bases are a match to TRBD1. The CDR3 loop spans 16 amino acids. Germline-derived CDR1 and CDR2 are SGHDN and FVKESK. Trimming took 1 base from V and 14 from J; bases not matched to a gene: 12.

This chain connects TRBV9 to TRBJ2-1; D uncertain. The V end was cut by 0 bases, the J end by 6 bases, with 10 bases between. The germline V gene has CDR1 SGDLS and CDR2 YYNGEE. This CDR3 comprises 14 residues. The CDR3 bases are TGTGCCAGCAGCGTAGACCCCGGGTTCAATGAGCAGTTCTTC. It is translated as CASSVDPGFNEQFF.

The table lists this clone with many counts. This chain links TRBV27 with TRBJ2-1; D might be TRBD2 (6 bases). The CDR3 length is 14 residues. CDR1 and CDR2 (germline): MNHEY, SMNVEV (reference sequence). Trimming cost V 8 bases and J 10 bases, with 21 bases left between them. The CDR3 DNA reads as TGTGCCAGCCAGGCCGGAGGGCGCAGAGACGAGCAGTTCTTC. Protein product: CASQAGGRRDEQFF.

This chain links TRBV4-3 with TRBJ2-3; no firm D call. Trimming removed 2 bases from V and 2 bases from J, with 8 bases in between. CDR3 length: 14 residues. Germline CDR1 reads LGHNA; CDR2 reads YSLEER. CDR3 loop: CASSQRADTDTQYF. In nucleotides, the CDR3 is TGCGCCAGCAGCCAACGGGCCGACACAGATACGCAGTATTTT.

Points on this clone: Compared with germline, one end of the junction differs, possibly owing to a read error. The V gene is TRBV6-1, the J gene TRBJ2-3, with no clear D. The CDR3 totals 13 residues. Germline values: CDR1 MNHNS, CDR2 SASEGT. CDR3 sequence: CASRGLTTNTQYF. The CDR3, as DNA: TGTGCCAGCAGAGGTCTAACCACAAATACGCAGTATTTT.

This clone turned up a few times. This chain uses TRBV11-2 with TRBJ2-7; 7 bases match TRBD1. Trimming at V came to 2 bases and at J to 0 bases, leaving 7 bases not matched to a gene. The length of the CDR3 is 16 residues. CDR1 is SGHAT and CDR2 is FQNNGV in the germline V gene. CDR3 sequence: CASSLMGAGGSYEQYF. CDR3 bases: TGTGCCAGCAGCTTAATGGGGGCAGGGGGCTCCTACGAGCAGTACTTC.

This clone turned up a few times. The V gene is TRBV5-6, the J gene TRBJ2-7; 7 nucleotides align to TRBD1. The CDR3 contains 13 residues. Losses at the gene ends were 6 bases for V and 4 bases for J; bases not matched to a gene: 7. Per the germline V gene, CDR1 is SGHDT and CDR2 is YYEEEE. The CDR3 bases are TGTGCCAGCACGAGGCAGGGGGATTACGAGCAGTACGTC. Its translation is CASTRQGDYEQYV.

The table lists this clone with many counts. This rearrangement joins TRBV19 to TRBJ1-2; D uncertain. This CDR3 is 12 amino acids long. The germline V and J ends were trimmed by 7 bases and 7 bases, with 13 bases remaining between them. Looked up from germline, CDR1 is LNHDA and CDR2 is SQIVND (reference sequence). CDR3 DNA sequence: TGTGCCAGTATGGTCCGCACCTTTGGCTACACCTTC. It encodes CASMVRTFGYTF.

The chain uses TRBV7-9 and TRBJ2-1, with TRBD2 as a possible D gene (6 bases). Germline CDR1 SEHNR, CDR2 FQNEAQ (reference sequence). This CDR3 spans 13 amino acids. V was cut by 1 base and J by 10 bases, with 11 bases left in between. CDR3 nucleotide sequence: TGTGCCAGCAGCTTAGTGGTCGGAGGGGAGCAGTTCTTC. Protein sequence: CASSLVVGGEQFF.

This clone was seen more than once but under ten times. The genes are TRBV5-1 and TRBJ1-1, with D perhaps matching TRBD1 (6 bases). The CDR3 is 16 amino acids. Germline V gene lookup returns CDR1 SGHRS and CDR2 YFSETQ. V gave up 2 bases and J gave up 1 base, with 15 bases separating them. The CDR3 DNA sequence: TGCGCCAGCAGCTTCGCGGGGGCCCGGTCGAACACTGAAGCTTTCTTT. Protein: CASSFAGARSNTEAFF.

Ten or more counts support this clone. J is TRBJ1-3 and V is TRBV18, with TRBD1 as a possible D gene (5 bases). The CDR3 is made up of 12 amino acids. Deletions cut 1 base from V and 7 bases from J, with 5 bases between. The germline V gene encodes CDR1 KGHSH and CDR2 LQKENI. In DNA, the CDR3 is TGTGCCAGCTCACCACAGGGGAACACCATATATTTT. Translated, it gives CASSPQGNTIYF.

The chain is built from TRBV5-1 and TRBJ1-5, with D hard to call. The CDR3 spans 15 residues. Per the germline V gene, CDR1 is SGHRS and CDR2 is YFSETQ. Trimming stripped 2 bases from V and 0 bases from J, with 9 bases between. The CDR3 is CASSFEGYSNQPQHF. The DNA of the CDR3 is TGCGCCAGCAGCTTCGAGGGTTATAGCAATCAGCCCCAGCATTTT.

The table lists this clone with a few counts. V usage is TRBV9 and J usage is TRBJ1-1, with unresolved D. The CDR3 has 14 amino acids. The germline V and J ends were trimmed by 3 bases and 4 bases, with 13 bases remaining between them. Germline V gene lookup returns CDR1 SGDLS and CDR2 YYNGEE. The CDR3 loop is CASSGPAVGTEAFF. CDR3 in DNA: TGTGCCAGCAGCGGGCCGGCGGTGGGCACTGAAGCTTTCTTT.

This chain connects TRBV11-3 to TRBJ2-2; D is possibly TRBD1 (7 bases). V was pared by 3 bases and J by 5 bases, with 13 bases between. The CDR3 contains 15 residues. Germline CDR1 is SGHNT and CDR2 is YENEEA. The DNA of the CDR3 is TGTGCCAGCAGCTTCGGACAGGCGGGGACCGGGGAGCTGTTTTTT. Translated: CASSFGQAGTGELFF.

The genes are TRBV7-8 and TRBJ2-7, with 7 bases that match TRBD1. There are 12 residues in the CDR3. J gave up 6 bases and V 5 bases, and 4 bases lay outside the gene matches. In germline, CDR1 is SGHVS, CDR2 FQNEAQ. The CDR3: CASSIPGGEQYV. The CDR3 region has the DNA TGTGCCAGCAGCATCCCAGGGGGCGAGCAGTACGTC.

This clone appeared a few times. The chain uses TRBV6-5 and TRBJ1-4; TRBD1 aligns across 9 bases. V lost 7 bases and J lost 10; bases outside the gene matches: 10. CDR3 length: 14 amino acids. Per germline, CDR1 MNHEY and CDR2 SVGAGI. The CDR3 DNA follows: TGTGCCAGCAACCCGGGACAGGGTACGGGAAAACTGTTTTTT. It translates to CASNPGQGTGKLFF.

This chain joins TRBV4-3 and TRBJ2-3, with 7 bases fitting TRBD2. Trimming cost V 3 bases and J 0 bases; bases outside gene matches: 9. The germline gives CDR1 LGHNA, CDR2 YSLEER. The CDR3 spans 17 residues. CDR3 bases: TGCGCCAGCAGCCAGGAACCAGGACTAGATAGCACAGATACGCAGTATTTT. Protein: CASSQEPGLDSTDTQYF.

The V call is TRBV6-5, the J call TRBJ2-1, with D tentatively TRBD1 (5 bases). V was trimmed by 7 bases and J by 6 bases, leaving 16 bases between them. This CDR3 is 14 amino acids long. Germline V gives CDR1 MNHEY, CDR2 SVGAGI. CDR3 nucleotides: TGTGCCAGCACCTCCAAGGGGATACGCAATGAGCAGTTCTTC. This encodes CASTSKGIRNEQFF.

V usage is TRBV2 and J usage is TRBJ1-5; 8 positions agree with TRBD1. The CDR3 is made up of 14 amino acids. J was trimmed by 7 bases and V by 2 bases; bases with no gene match: 4. CDR1 SNHLY and CDR2 FYNNEI come from the germline V gene. The CDR3 DNA reads TGTGCCAGCAGTGAACAGGGGGCCGGGCAGCCCCAGCATTTT. This codes for CASSEQGAGQPQHF.

CDR3 residues: CASSPGLAGSFFEQFF. The DNA of the CDR3 is TGCGCCAGCAGCCCTGGACTAGCGGGAAGCTTTTTTGAGCAGTTCTTC. V and J are TRBV5-1 and TRBJ2-1, with 12 positions matching TRBD2. CDR1 is SGHRS, CDR2 YFSETQ, per germline. The V segment lost 4 bases and the J segment 9 bases; nucleotides outside the gene matches: 11. This CDR3 has 16 amino acids.

This clone was found many times. V is TRBV4-1 and J is TRBJ2-7; 10 bases fit TRBD2. Germline assignment: CDR1 MGHRA and CDR2 YSYEKL. The CDR3 runs 17 residues. With V trimmed by 4 bases and J by 2 bases, 11 bases remained unmatched. CDR3 sequence (DNA): TGCGCCAGCAGCCCGTCGACCGGGACTAGCGACGCCTACGAGCAGTACGTC. Translated, it gives CASSPSTGTSDAYEQYV.

The V gene is TRBV4-3, the J gene TRBJ2-4; D is uncertain. This CDR3 comprises 14 residues. The ends were cut back, 0 bases at V and 4 bases at J, with 7 bases in the middle. The germline V gene encodes CDR1 LGHNA and CDR2 YSLEER. CDR3 sequence reads: CASSQDRRKNIQYF. The CDR3 bases are TGCGCCAGCAGCCAAGATCGGAGAAAAAACATTCAGTACTTC.

This clone was seen a handful of times. The gene calls are TRBV5-4 and TRBJ2-1; 11 bases match TRBD2. Germline CDR1 is SGHNT and CDR2 is YYREEE (reference sequence). The CDR3 is 14 amino acids. After removal of 8 bases from V and 5 bases from J, the junction contained 6 bases not matched to a gene. The CDR3 DNA is TGTGCCAGTGCGACTAGCGGGACGCACAATGAGCAGTTCTTC. It encodes CASATSGTHNEQFF.

There are a few counts of this clone. The CDR3 is CASSLGDTQYF. The CDR3 DNA reads as TGTGCCAGCAGTCTGGGGGATACGCAGTATTTT. J is TRBJ2-3 and V is TRBV6-5; no definite D call. Trimming pared 5 bases from V and 6 bases from J, leaving 6 bases between. CDR1 is MNHEY, CDR2 SVGAGI, per germline. This CDR3 is built from 11 residues.

In its sample, this clone was seen many times. The rearrangement uses TRBV21-1 and TRBJ2-7; TRBD2 reflects the table's D call only, with no check against the DNA. TRBV21-1 is a documented pseudogene. The CDR3 consists of 17 residues. CDR3 in amino acids: CASSVRIFGTSYPREYV. The CDR3 DNA reads as TGTGCCAGCAGCGTACGGATCTTCGGGACTAGTTATCCTCGGGAGTACGTC.

V is TRBV21-1 and J is TRBJ1-2. TRBV21-1 constitutes a pseudogene. CDR3 length: 12 amino acids. The DNA of the CDR3 is TGTGCCAGCAGCACGGGGTACTATGGCTACACCTTC. Translation gives CASSTGYYGYTF.